A single sample is the source of the 21 T cell receptor beta chains below, sequenced in a study of identical twins. TCRdb redid the calling of the 5' RACE reads with MiXCR, one entry per CDR3 protein. The sample lists 400,000 to 600,000 distinct CDR3 sequences, 20% to 25% occurring once. This sample was also put to use in a study of yellow fever vaccine responses in identical twins.

Sequencing was done on a sample of CD4+ T cells sorted from blood. All receptors derive from a woman younger than 30 in good health.

The chain is built from TRBV11-2 and TRBJ2-1; the match to TRBD2 covers 9 bases. The CDR3 extends over 16 amino acids. V lost 5 bases to trimming and J lost 7 bases; unmatched junction nucleotides: 12. The germline gives CDR1 SGHAT, CDR2 FQNNGV. The CDR3 nucleotides read TGTGCCAGCAGCCGTACCCCGGCTAGCGGGGCGAATGAGCAGTTCTTC. Translating it yields CASSRTPASGANEQFF.

This clonotype was seen just once. The rearrangement joins TRBV27 to TRBJ2-5; 7 bases map to TRBD2. Trimming cost V 5 bases and J 5 bases; bases outside gene matches: 11. The CDR3 has 15 amino acids. The V gene's germline CDR1 is MNHEY and CDR2 SMNVEV (reference sequence). CDR3 sequence reads: CASSPGGGLGETQYF. CDR3 nucleotide sequence: TGTGCCAGCAGTCCAGGCGGGGGATTAGGCGAGACCCAGTACTTC.

The gene calls are TRBV20-1 and TRBJ1-1, with 8 bases lining up with TRBD1. Trimming cost V 4 bases and J 0 bases; bases outside gene matches: 7. Per germline, CDR1 DFQATT and CDR2 SNEGSKA (reference sequence). This CDR3 is 15 amino acids long. The CDR3 DNA follows: TGCAGTGCTACCGGACAGGGTTTGATGAACACTGAAGCTTTCTTT. Protein: CSATGQGLMNTEAFF.

This clonotype occurred a few times. The gene calls are TRBV15 and TRBJ2-1, with D perhaps TRBD1 (5 bases). Trimming removed 2 bases at V and 9 bases at J, with 17 bases between. Germline V lookup: CDR1 LNHNV, CDR2 YYDKDF (reference sequence). This CDR3 region has 15 residues. CDR3 sequence: CATSRLPTEVIEQFF. For the CDR3, the DNA is TGTGCCACCAGCAGACTCCCGACAGAGGTTATTGAGCAGTTCTTC.

The V gene is TRBV10-3, the J gene TRBJ2-7; 7 bases are a match to TRBD1. The V gene end was trimmed by 4 bases and the J gene end by 4 bases; junction bases not matched to a gene: 10. This CDR3 region has 15 residues. CDR1 ENHRY and CDR2 SYGVKD come from the germline V gene. The CDR3 loop is CAISAIPGQRYEQYV. The DNA for the CDR3 is TGTGCCATCAGTGCGATACCGGGACAGCGATACGAGCAGTACGTC.

The CDR3 bases are TGCAGCGCTTCAGCGGGAGGCATGTCAGATACGCAGTATTTT. Its translation is CSASAGGMSDTQYF. This rearrangement joins TRBV29-1 to TRBJ2-3, with 9 bases that match TRBD2. Losses at the gene ends were 7 bases for V and 4 bases for J; bases not matched to a gene: 9. The CDR3 is 14 amino acids. Germline V gives CDR1 SQVTM, CDR2 ANQGSEA.

The chain has TRBV27 and TRBJ2-5, with 9 bases identical to TRBD2. This CDR3 is built from 15 residues. In germline, CDR1 is MNHEY, CDR2 SMNVEV (reference sequence). V shed 8 bases, J shed 2 bases, and the junction held 9 bases outside the gene matches. The CDR3 loop is CASAPGTSRQETQYF. Written as DNA, the CDR3 is TGTGCCAGCGCCCCCGGGACTAGCAGGCAAGAGACCCAGTACTTC.

The chain is built from TRBV19 and TRBJ1-5, with 7 bases fitting TRBD1. CDR3 size: 15 residues. Germline CDR1 reads LNHDA; CDR2 reads SQIVND (reference sequence). With V trimmed by 3 bases and J by 5 bases, 7 bases remained unmatched. The CDR3 coding sequence is TGTGCCAGTAGTATGACAGGGCTACCCCATCAGCCCCAGCATTTT. Translating gives CASSMTGLPHQPQHF.

V gene TRBV6-1 combines with J gene TRBJ1-6; D uncertain. The CDR3 is made up of 15 amino acids. The germline V and J ends were trimmed by 5 bases and 3 bases, with 11 bases remaining between them. In germline, CDR1 is MNHNS, CDR2 SASEGT. CDR3 in amino acids: CASSRTANYNSPLHF. Here the CDR3 DNA reads TGTGCCAGCAGTCGCACCGCCAACTATAATTCACCCCTCCACTTT.

This clonotype was seen only a few times. This chain links TRBV7-8 with TRBJ1-2; D possibly corresponds to TRBD1 (6 bases). Trimming took 5 bases from V and 4 from J, leaving 14 bases between them. Germline assignment: CDR1 SGHVS and CDR2 FQNEAQ. The CDR3 runs 14 residues. This chain's CDR3 is CASSRDGGAYGYTF. DNA of the CDR3: TGTGCCAGCAGCCGTGACGGGGGCGCCTATGGCTACACCTTC. The whole variable domain, filled in from reference TRBV7-8 and TRBJ1-2, reads GAGVSQSPRYKVAKRGQDVALRCDPISGHVSLFWYQQALGQGPEFLTYFQNEAQLDKSGLPSDRFFAERPEGSVSTLKIQRTQQEDSAVYLCASSRDGGAYGYTFGSGTRLTVV.

This clonotype was found a few times. V is TRBV5-1 and J is TRBJ2-1; 10 bases are a match to TRBD2. The V segment lost 0 bases and the J segment 7 bases; nucleotides outside the gene matches: 7. Germline V gives CDR1 SGHRS, CDR2 YFSETQ. CDR3 size: 16 residues. The CDR3 spells CASSLGASGSGNEQFF. The CDR3 DNA reads TGCGCCAGCAGCTTGGGGGCTAGCGGGAGTGGTAATGAGCAGTTCTTC.

The chain couples TRBV12-3 or TRBV12-4 to TRBJ2-1; 10 nucleotides line up with TRBD2. The CDR3 spans 16 residues. V dropped 6 bases and J dropped 8; count of bases not matched to a gene: 13. The CDR3 DNA reads TGTGCCAGCAGATTAAGACTAGCGGGTCGTTTGGATGAGCAGTTCTTC. It translates to CASRLRLAGRLDEQFF.

V gene TRBV10-3 combines with J gene TRBJ2-5, with 8 bases lining up with TRBD2. The CDR3 has 16 amino acids. Trimming cost V 5 bases and J 2 bases; bases outside gene matches: 10. The germline V gene encodes CDR1 ENHRY and CDR2 SYGVKD. The CDR3 DNA reads as TGTGCCATCAGTCAAGGTAGCGGGACCCAACAAGAGACCCAGTACTTC. It encodes CAISQGSGTQQETQYF.

This clonotype showed up just a few times. The chain employs TRBV4-2 and TRBJ1-4; 7 positions agree with TRBD1. The CDR3 is 16 residues long. Trimming at V came to 0 bases and at J to 7 bases, leaving 8 bases not matched to a gene. In germline, CDR1 is LGHNA, CDR2 YNFKEQ. The DNA of the CDR3 is TGTGCCAGCAGCCAAGATCGGACAAGGGGGCTTGAAAAACTGTTTTTT. Its protein product is CASSQDRTRGLEKLFF.

This clonotype was found many times. This rearrangement joins TRBV5-1 to TRBJ2-3, with 12 positions matching TRBD2. CDR1 and CDR2 from the germline V gene are SGHRS and YFSETQ. With V trimmed by 4 bases and J by 6 bases, 6 bases remained unmatched. This CDR3 has 15 residues. The CDR3 loop is CASSQRLAGEDTQYF. The CDR3 nucleotides read TGCGCCAGCAGCCAAAGACTAGCGGGAGAGGATACGCAGTATTTT.

The table lists this clonotype with a few counts. This chain joins TRBV7-9 and TRBJ2-2; D ambiguous. V was clipped by 1 base and J by 5 bases, with 14 bases between them. Germline V gene sequence: CDR1 SEHNR, CDR2 FQNEAQ (reference sequence). The CDR3 runs 16 residues. The CDR3 coding sequence is TGTGCCAGCAGCTTAGGTGGTGGAGCGTTGACCGGGGAGCTGTTTTTT. Translation: CASSLGGGALTGELFF.

The V call is TRBV10-3, the J call TRBJ1-4; the D gene is possibly TRBD1 (5 bases). V was pared by 8 bases and J by 5 bases, with 12 bases between. The CDR3 is 13 residues long. The V gene's germline CDR1 is ENHRY and CDR2 SYGVKD. CDR3 protein: CAISGTENEKLFF. The DNA of the CDR3 is TGTGCCATCTCTGGGACGGAGAATGAAAAACTGTTTTTT.

This clonotype was detected many times. This chain links TRBV5-5 with TRBJ2-3; the match to TRBD1 covers 7 bases. Per the germline V gene, CDR1 is SGHKS and CDR2 is YYEKEE (reference sequence). This CDR3 is built from 15 residues. V lost 4 bases and J lost 3; bases outside the gene matches: 8. The CDR3 DNA reads as TGTGCCAGCAGCCCCAGAGGGGGCCCTACAGATACGCAGTATTTT. Translated: CASSPRGGPTDTQYF.

This chain joins TRBV12-3 or TRBV12-4 and TRBJ2-1; 15 bases fit TRBD2. Trimming cost V 0 bases and J 7 bases; bases outside gene matches: 1. This CDR3 has 16 residues. The DNA of the CDR3 is TGTGCCAGCAGTTTAGCGGGACTAGCGGGGGGAAATGAGCAGTTCTTC. Protein: CASSLAGLAGGNEQFF.

This sequence joins TRBV3-1 and TRBJ2-3; D is ambiguous. Per germline, CDR1 LGHDT and CDR2 YNNKEL (reference sequence). V gave up 3 bases and J gave up 2 bases, with 9 bases separating them. CDR3 length: 14 residues. The chain's CDR3 is CASSHGTHTDTQYF. CDR3 DNA sequence: TGTGCCAGCAGCCATGGCACGCACACAGATACGCAGTATTTT.

In this sample, this clonotype turned up a few times. This chain links TRBV5-5 with TRBJ1-5, with D possibly matching TRBD1 (6 bases). From germline, CDR1 is SGHKS and CDR2 YYEKEE (reference sequence). CDR3 length: 14 residues. V dropped 3 bases and J dropped 2 bases, with 9 bases sitting between them. CDR3 protein: CASSSRQGNQPQHF. The CDR3 nucleotides read TGTGCCAGCAGCTCCCGACAGGGCAATCAGCCCCAGCATTTT.